The 23 T cell receptor beta chains presented below share a single source sample, sequenced in a study of blood T cell repertoires in COVID-19. Profiling relied on immunoSEQ multiplex PCR, and the TCRdb table lists in-frame clones only, not all of them. The sample includes about 140,000 clones, approximately 78% of them seen just once. The material sequenced was peripheral blood. The receptors were gathered from a man aged 55 to 69 who had recovered from COVID-19.

The rearrangement links TRBV28 to TRBJ1-4; 7 nucleotides match TRBD1. The trim removed 1 base at V and 5 bases at J, leaving 4 bases unmatched. The CDR3 runs 15 residues. Germline-derived CDR1 and CDR2 are MDHEN and SYDVKM. This chain's CDR3 is CASSLSGTVNEKLFF. CDR3 in DNA: TGTGCCAGCAGTTTATCCGGGACAGTCAATGAAAAACTGTTTTTT.

This clone was detected a few times. This chain uses TRBV2 with TRBJ1-4; 7 nucleotides align to TRBD1. Losses at the gene ends were 2 bases for V and 4 bases for J; bases not matched to a gene: 4. This CDR3 spans 15 amino acids. CDR1 and CDR2 (germline): SNHLY, FYNNEI. The CDR3 coding sequence is TGTGCCAGCAGTGAAAAAAGGGGGCGTAATGAAAAACTGTTTTTT. Translating gives CASSEKRGRNEKLFF.

This clone was observed a handful of times. The chain links TRBV6-2 or TRBV6-3 to TRBJ2-1; 9 bases align to TRBD1. CDR3 length: 15 amino acids. Germline CDR1 and CDR2: MNHEY and SVGEGT. J was trimmed by 5 bases and V by 6 bases; bases with no gene match: 8. CDR3 region: CASSPGQGAHNEQFF. The CDR3 DNA reads as TGTGCCAGCAGCCCGGGACAGGGAGCCCACAATGAGCAGTTCTTC.

This chain connects TRBV27 to TRBJ1-1, with 7 bases identical to TRBD1. The CDR3 is 17 amino acids. Germline-derived CDR1 and CDR2 are MNHEY and SMNVEV (reference sequence). Trimming took 4 bases from V and 1 from J; bases not matched to a gene: 12. DNA for the CDR3: TGTGCCAGCAGTTCCAACTCCCGACGGACAGGGAACACTGAAGCTTTCTTT. Its protein is CASSSNSRRTGNTEAFF.

The chain joins TRBV19 to TRBJ2-7; 9 bases match TRBD1. J lost 0 bases, V lost 4 bases, and 4 bases had no gene match. The CDR3 runs to 15 residues. Germline V gene sequence: CDR1 LNHDA, CDR2 SQIVND (reference sequence). CDR3 region: CASSTGQGSSYEQYF. CDR3 bases: TGTGCCAGTAGTACCGGACAGGGGAGCTCCTACGAGCAGTACTTC.

The chain is built from TRBV4-3 and TRBJ1-1, with 8 nucleotides matching TRBD1. J was trimmed by 7 bases and V by 4 bases; bases with no gene match: 8. The CDR3 is made up of 14 amino acids. Germline CDR1 is LGHNA and CDR2 is YSLEER. The CDR3 sequence is CASSRLTGGSEAFF. The CDR3 DNA reads TGCGCCAGCAGCCGCCTAACAGGGGGAAGTGAAGCTTTCTTT.

This clone was seen just once. The chain employs TRBV4-3 and TRBJ2-7; no clear D gene. Germline V CDR1 and CDR2: LGHNA, YSLEER. This CDR3 is 15 amino acids long. V was shortened by 0 bases and J by 0 bases, with 9 bases between the two germline ends. In nucleotides, the CDR3 is TGCGCCAGCAGCCAAGATCATGGGCTCTCCTACGAGCAGTACTTC. This gives the protein CASSQDHGLSYEQYF.

The V gene is TRBV30, the J gene TRBJ2-2, with D possibly being TRBD1 (6 bases). Trimming took 0 bases from V and 0 from J, leaving 14 bases between them. Germline CDR1 GTSNPN, CDR2 SVGIG (reference sequence). There are 17 residues in the CDR3. This chain's CDR3 is CAWSVQRGRTNTGELFF. For the CDR3, the DNA is TGTGCCTGGAGTGTACAAAGGGGGAGAACGAACACCGGGGAGCTGTTTTTT.

The CDR3 bases are TGTGCCAGCCGGGCGGGTGCTAGCACAGATACGCAGTATTTT. Its translation: CASRAGASTDTQYF. This sequence joins TRBV9 and TRBJ2-3; perhaps TRBD2 as D (5 bases). The CDR3 spans 14 residues. Trimming cost V 7 bases and J 0 bases, with 12 bases left between them. Germline V gene data show CDR1 as SGDLS and CDR2 as YYNGEE.

This sequence joins TRBV5-6 and TRBJ1-6, with D perhaps TRBD1 (6 bases). The CDR3 runs 18 residues. Trimming left V 0 bases short and J 5 bases short, with 18 bases between. Per germline, CDR1 SGHDT and CDR2 YYEEEE. The CDR3 DNA reads as TGTGCCAGCAGCTTGGAGGCTGTCTGGGGACAAAATAATTCACCCCTCCACTTT. This codes for CASSLEAVWGQNNSPLHF.

The J gene is TRBJ2-5, the V gene TRBV20-1; D gene unclear. The germline V and J ends were trimmed by 0 bases and 7 bases, with 6 bases remaining between them. Germline loops: CDR1 DFQATT, CDR2 SNEGSKA (reference sequence). The CDR3 has 11 amino acids. The CDR3 coding sequence is TGCAGTGCTAGAGATAGCCGGACCCAGTACTTC. This sequence encodes CSARDSRTQYF.

The chain carries TRBV9 and TRBJ1-5; no clear D gene. Deletions cut 4 bases from V and 2 bases from J, with 13 bases between. The CDR3 covers 15 residues. Germline V gives CDR1 SGDLS, CDR2 YYNGEE. The CDR3 region has the DNA TGTGCCAGCAGCTCCTCTTTGGCAGGCAATCAGCCCCAGCATTTT. This translates into CASSSSLAGNQPQHF.

The V call is TRBV5-1, the J call TRBJ2-7, with a possible D match to TRBD2 (6 bases). There are 13 residues in the CDR3. V shed 4 bases and J shed 3 bases, with 11 bases lying between them. In germline, CDR1 is SGHRS, CDR2 YFSETQ. The DNA for the CDR3 is TGCGCCAGCAGCCTCGGCGGGGTCTACGAGCAGTACTTC. This gives the protein CASSLGGVYEQYF.

V and J are TRBV29-1 and TRBJ2-2, with 10 bases identical to TRBD2. This CDR3 has 14 residues. The trim removed 5 bases at V and 8 bases at J, leaving 8 bases unmatched. Looked up from germline, CDR1 is SQVTM and CDR2 is ANQGSEA. For the CDR3, the DNA is TGCAGCGTTAAAGCGGCTAGCGGGGGTGGGGAGCTGTTTTTT. Protein: CSVKAASGGGELFF.

V is TRBV5-1 and J is TRBJ2-2; 10 bases fit TRBD2. The junction had 8 bases not matched to a gene; V was cut back by 2 bases and J by 7 bases. CDR1 is SGHRS and CDR2 is YFSETQ in the germline V gene. CDR3 size: 16 residues. CDR3 loop: CASSLLASGSVGELFF. For the CDR3, the DNA is TGCGCCAGCAGCTTATTGGCTAGCGGGAGCGTCGGGGAGCTGTTTTTT.

The J gene is TRBJ1-5, the V gene TRBV5-6; TRBD1 agrees at 7 bases. The CDR3 is made up of 15 amino acids. Germline V lookup: CDR1 SGHDT, CDR2 YYEEEE. The junction had 10 bases not matched to a gene; V was cut back by 4 bases and J by 6 bases. The CDR3 sequence: CASSEGQLSGQPQHF. CDR3 nucleotide sequence: TGTGCCAGCAGCGAGGGACAGCTCTCAGGTCAGCCCCAGCATTTT.

The chain joins TRBV19 to TRBJ1-2; 7 nucleotides line up with TRBD1. This CDR3 contains 13 residues. Germline V gives CDR1 LNHDA, CDR2 SQIVND (reference sequence). J lost 8 bases, V lost 5 bases, and 8 bases had no gene match. In DNA form, the CDR3 reads TGTGCCAGTAGTCCGCAGACAGGGTCCGGCTACACCTTC. It encodes CASSPQTGSGYTF.

The J gene is TRBJ2-3, the V gene TRBV19; 8 positions agree with TRBD1. In germline, CDR1 is LNHDA, CDR2 SQIVND (reference sequence). The CDR3 length is 14 residues. The J segment lost 3 bases and the V segment lost 9 bases, leaving 8 bases of the junction unmatched. DNA for the CDR3: TGTGCCAGCACGCCGGGACAGGCTACAGATACGCAGTATTTT. Translating it yields CASTPGQATDTQYF.

The J gene is TRBJ2-1, the V gene TRBV7-2; 7 nucleotides agree with TRBD2. Germline V gene data show CDR1 as SGHTA and CDR2 as FQGNSA. The CDR3 spans 15 residues. The trim removed 5 bases at V and 4 bases at J, leaving 8 bases unmatched. The CDR3, as DNA: TGTGCCAGCAGCCAGCGGGGCGGTCGATACAATGAGCAGTTCTTC. It translates to CASSQRGGRYNEQFF.

This clone was picked up a small number of times. This chain links TRBV24-1 with TRBJ2-2; tentatively, D is TRBD1 (5 bases). CDR1 and CDR2 from the germline V gene are KGHDR and SFDVKD. Trimming cost V 5 bases and J 4 bases, with 22 bases left between them. The CDR3 has 18 amino acids. This CDR3 is CATSALPQDARSTGELFF. The CDR3, as DNA: TGTGCCACCAGTGCCTTACCACAGGATGCGCGGAGCACCGGGGAGCTGTTTTTT.

This clone was counted a few times. The rearrangement uses TRBV7-9 and TRBJ1-3, with D unresolved. Trimming stripped 5 bases from V and 8 bases from J, with 19 bases between. Germline V CDR1 and CDR2: SEHNR, FQNEAQ (reference sequence). The CDR3 contains 15 residues. CDR3 nucleotides: TGTGCCAGCAGCCCGCGACGCGCTCCTGAGGACACCATATATTTT. This codes for CASSPRRAPEDTIYF.

V usage is TRBV5-5 and J usage is TRBJ1-4; D not resolved. The germline gives CDR1 SGHKS, CDR2 YYEKEE (reference sequence). CDR3 length: 15 amino acids. The V and J ends lost 0 bases and 0 bases respectively, with 6 bases between them. CDR3 DNA: TGTGCCAGCAGCTTGGGGCTGACAACTAATGAAAAACTGTTTTTT. It encodes CASSLGLTTNEKLFF.

V gene TRBV7-9 combines with J gene TRBJ1-4, with D perhaps TRBD1 (6 bases). Germline-derived CDR1 and CDR2 are SEHNR and FQNEAQ (reference sequence). CDR3 length equals 14 residues. V was shortened by 5 bases and J by 8 bases, with 15 bases between the two germline ends. As DNA, the CDR3 is TGTGCCAGCAGCACCAGGGGAGCAAAGGAAAAACTGTTTTTT. It specifies CASSTRGAKEKLFF.